The source of this T cell receptor beta chain is a study of blood T cells in healthy people across ages. Sample-barcoded 5' priming and a J-beta primer mix drove a second PCR of roughly 6 to 12 cycles. Template switching added a 12-random-nucleotide identifier to every cDNA molecule. Per sample, CDR3-containing paired-end reads numbered at least 2.5 million. TCRdb passed the 5' RACE reads through MiXCR, listing each CDR3 protein once. The table lists about 640,000 distinct CDR3 sequences, roughly 58% of them singletons. Trimming cost V 0 bases and J 1 base; bases outside gene matches: 6. From germline, CDR1 is SGHDT and CDR2 YYEEEE. This CDR3 region has 16 residues. Healthy individuals of Caucasian origin from Russia, aged roughly 6 to 100, served as donors. Extracted total RNA amounted to at least 5.5 micrograms for each sample. The table lists this clonotype with a few counts.

The specimen was blood. The chain recombines TRBV5-6 with TRBJ2-5; 7 bases fit TRBD1. The receptor was isolated from a man in his sixties in good health. The CDR3 DNA reads TGTGCCAGCAGCTTGGTGACAGGGTTCGCCCAAGAGACCCAGTACTTC. Translating gives CASSLVTGFAQETQYF.